This T cell receptor beta chain originates from a study of control samples from healthy donors and cancer patients. The method was immunoSEQ multiplex PCR; TCRdb's version includes in-frame clones alone and lacks a portion of them. The table has around 50,000 clones, less than 95% seen once. CDR3 length: 13 residues. Germline CDR1 reads SGHDT; CDR2 reads YYEEEE. The V gene lost 0 bases and the J gene lost 3 bases, with 5 bases spanning the gap. V gene TRBV5-6 combines with J gene TRBJ2-3, with D unresolved. The clonotype was recovered from a man in his thirties or forties with colorectal cancer. Sequenced sample: PBMCs. The chain's CDR3 is CASSLVITDTQYF. As DNA, the CDR3 is TGTGCCAGCAGCTTGGTCATAACAGATACGCAGTATTTT.